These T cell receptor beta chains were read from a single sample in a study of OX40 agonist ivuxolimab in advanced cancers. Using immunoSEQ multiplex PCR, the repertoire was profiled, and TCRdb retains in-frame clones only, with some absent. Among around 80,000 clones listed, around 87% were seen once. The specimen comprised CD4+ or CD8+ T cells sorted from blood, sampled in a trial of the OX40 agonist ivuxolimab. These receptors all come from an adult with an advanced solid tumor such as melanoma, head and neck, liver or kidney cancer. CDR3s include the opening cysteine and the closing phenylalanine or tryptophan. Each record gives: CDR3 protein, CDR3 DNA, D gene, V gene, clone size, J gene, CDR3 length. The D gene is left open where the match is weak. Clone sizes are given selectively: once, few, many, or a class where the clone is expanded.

cdr3_aa: CASSIYPEKLFF; cdr3_nt: TGTGCCAGTAGTATTTACCCTGAAAAACTGTTTTTT; d_call: .; v_call: TRBV19; clone_size: .; j_call: TRBJ1-4; cdr3_length: 12
cdr3_aa: CASSPGQGGFEQFF; cdr3_nt: TGTGCCAGCAGCCCCGGACAGGGGGGGTTTGAGCAGTTCTTC; d_call: TRBD1; v_call: TRBV11-1; clone_size: .; j_call: TRBJ2-1; cdr3_length: 14
cdr3_aa: CASSFYGTGDYGYTF; cdr3_nt: TGCGCCAGCAGCTTCTACGGGACAGGGGACTATGGCTACACCTTC; d_call: TRBD1; v_call: TRBV5-1; clone_size: .; j_call: TRBJ1-2; cdr3_length: 15
cdr3_aa: CASRTGGGANVLTF; cdr3_nt: TGCGCCAGCAGGACAGGTGGTGGGGCCAACGTCCTGACTTTC; d_call: .; v_call: TRBV5-1; clone_size: .; j_call: TRBJ2-6; cdr3_length: 14
cdr3_aa: CASSLFGEAFF; cdr3_nt: TGTGCCAGCAGCTTGTTCGGGGAGGCTTTCTTT; d_call: .; v_call: TRBV7-2; clone_size: once; j_call: TRBJ1-1; cdr3_length: 11
cdr3_aa: CASSLYRFTQPQHF; cdr3_nt: TGTGCCAGCAGTTTATATAGATTTACTCAGCCCCAGCATTTT; d_call: .; v_call: TRBV9; clone_size: .; j_call: TRBJ1-5; cdr3_length: 14
cdr3_aa: CATSISTVLNTEAFF; cdr3_nt: TGTGCCACCAGCATTTCCACAGTCTTAAACACTGAAGCTTTCTTT; d_call: .; v_call: TRBV15; clone_size: .; j_call: TRBJ1-1; cdr3_length: 15
cdr3_aa: CASSLTSGTSGQETQYF; cdr3_nt: TGTGCCAGCAGCCTCACTTCCGGGACTAGCGGGCAAGAGACCCAGTACTTC; d_call: TRBD2; v_call: TRBV7-2; clone_size: .; j_call: TRBJ2-5; cdr3_length: 17
cdr3_aa: CASSRVPDTQYF; cdr3_nt: TGTGCCAGCAGTAGGGTCCCAGATACGCAGTATTTT; d_call: .; v_call: TRBV2; clone_size: once; j_call: TRBJ2-3; cdr3_length: 12
cdr3_aa: CATTKDRRYSNQPQHF; cdr3_nt: TGTGCCACCACCAAGGACAGGCGTTATAGCAATCAGCCCCAGCATTTT; d_call: TRBD1; v_call: TRBV15; clone_size: .; j_call: TRBJ1-5; cdr3_length: 16
cdr3_aa: CASSLTWTGAETQYF; cdr3_nt: TGTGCCAGCAGCTTGACTTGGACAGGGGCTGAGACCCAGTACTTC; d_call: TRBD1; v_call: TRBV11-2; clone_size: .; j_call: TRBJ2-5; cdr3_length: 15
cdr3_aa: CASSQPRGRSNEKLFF; cdr3_nt: TGTGCCAGCAGCCAACCCAGGGGGCGAAGTAATGAAAAACTGTTTTTT; d_call: TRBD1; v_call: TRBV7-9; clone_size: .; j_call: TRBJ1-4; cdr3_length: 16
cdr3_aa: CASSVLGGNSPLHF; cdr3_nt: TGTGCCAGCAGTGTTTTGGGAGGGAATTCACCCCTCCACTTT; d_call: .; v_call: TRBV2; clone_size: .; j_call: TRBJ1-6; cdr3_length: 14
cdr3_aa: CASSPFIPRQGARDTQYF; cdr3_nt: TGTGCCAGCTCACCATTCATCCCTCGACAGGGTGCAAGGGATACGCAGTATTTT; d_call: TRBD1; v_call: TRBV18; clone_size: .; j_call: TRBJ2-3; cdr3_length: 18
cdr3_aa: CASSRTGVFNEQFF; cdr3_nt: TGTGCCAGCAGTAGGACAGGGGTTTTCAATGAGCAGTTCTTC; d_call: TRBD1; v_call: TRBV27; clone_size: .; j_call: TRBJ2-1; cdr3_length: 14
cdr3_aa: CASKGGVTTETQYF; cdr3_nt: TGTGCCAGCAAGGGGGGGGTCACCACAGAGACCCAGTACTTC; d_call: .; v_call: TRBV7-2; clone_size: .; j_call: TRBJ2-5; cdr3_length: 14
cdr3_aa: CASSYSTGVDGNTIYF; cdr3_nt: TGTGCCAGCAGTTACTCGACAGGGGTTGACGGAAACACCATATATTTT; d_call: TRBD1; v_call: TRBV6-5; clone_size: few; j_call: TRBJ1-3; cdr3_length: 16
cdr3_aa: CASIRDRADGELFF; cdr3_nt: TGTGCCAGCATTCGGGACAGGGCCGATGGGGAGCTGTTTTTT; d_call: TRBD1; v_call: TRBV6-6; clone_size: .; j_call: TRBJ2-2; cdr3_length: 14
cdr3_aa: CASSATGSHGYTF; cdr3_nt: TGCGCCAGCAGTGCTACGGGATCCCATGGCTACACCTTC; d_call: .; v_call: TRBV10-1; clone_size: .; j_call: TRBJ1-2; cdr3_length: 13
cdr3_aa: CASSHGSGGAANYGYTF; cdr3_nt: TGTGCCAGCAGCCATGGCTCTGGGGGGGCAGCTAACTATGGCTACACCTTC; d_call: .; v_call: TRBV7-2; clone_size: .; j_call: TRBJ1-2; cdr3_length: 17
cdr3_aa: CASSLTGAGNTIYF; cdr3_nt: TGTGCCAGCTCCCTTACAGGGGCTGGAAACACCATATATTTT; d_call: TRBD1; v_call: TRBV18; clone_size: few; j_call: TRBJ1-3; cdr3_length: 14
cdr3_aa: CASSVGQRGYNEQFF; cdr3_nt: TGTGCCAGCAGCGTAGGTCAGCGGGGGTACAATGAGCAGTTCTTC; d_call: TRBD2; v_call: TRBV9; clone_size: .; j_call: TRBJ2-1; cdr3_length: 15
cdr3_aa: CASSLYRSEQYF; cdr3_nt: TGTGCCAGCAGCTTATACAGATCCGAGCAGTACTTC; d_call: .; v_call: TRBV7-6; clone_size: .; j_call: TRBJ2-7; cdr3_length: 12
cdr3_aa: CASSPTRQPNTEAFF; cdr3_nt: TGTGCCAGCAGCCCGACTCGACAGCCCAACACTGAAGCTTTCTTT; d_call: .; v_call: TRBV7-3; clone_size: .; j_call: TRBJ1-1; cdr3_length: 15
cdr3_aa: CASSQVIAEEIYF; cdr3_nt: TGCGCCAGCAGCCAAGTGATCGCAGAAGAAATATATTTT; d_call: .; v_call: TRBV4-1; clone_size: .; j_call: TRBJ1-3; cdr3_length: 13
cdr3_aa: CASSLFSGANVLTF; cdr3_nt: TGTGCCAGCAGTCTATTCTCTGGGGCCAACGTCCTGACTTTC; d_call: .; v_call: TRBV6-5; clone_size: .; j_call: TRBJ2-6; cdr3_length: 14
cdr3_aa: CASSPARTIDEQFF; cdr3_nt: TGTGCCAGCTCACCAGCAAGGACCATCGATGAGCAGTTCTTC; d_call: .; v_call: TRBV18; clone_size: .; j_call: TRBJ2-1; cdr3_length: 14
cdr3_aa: CASSLMSGIPGEQYF; cdr3_nt: TGTGCCAGTAGTCTTATGTCGGGGATACCTGGGGAGCAGTACTTC; d_call: .; v_call: TRBV19; clone_size: .; j_call: TRBJ2-7; cdr3_length: 15
cdr3_aa: CASRQRGFNSPLHF; cdr3_nt: TGTGCCAGCAGGCAAAGGGGTTTTAATTCACCCCTCCACTTT; d_call: .; v_call: TRBV28; clone_size: .; j_call: TRBJ1-6; cdr3_length: 14
cdr3_aa: CASSLKGSDSPLHF; cdr3_nt: TGTGCCAGCAGCTTAAAGGGTTCGGATTCACCCCTCCACTTT; d_call: .; v_call: TRBV5-6; clone_size: .; j_call: TRBJ1-6; cdr3_length: 14
cdr3_aa: CASSLKRDNYGYTF; cdr3_nt: TGTGCCAGCAGCTTAAAACGGGATAACTATGGCTACACCTTC; d_call: .; v_call: TRBV7-2; clone_size: .; j_call: TRBJ1-2; cdr3_length: 14
cdr3_aa: CASSEVDQGVNRYTF; cdr3_nt: TGCGCCAGCAGTGAGGTAGATCAGGGAGTAAATCGCTACACCTTC; d_call: .; v_call: TRBV10-2; clone_size: few; j_call: TRBJ1-2; cdr3_length: 15
cdr3_aa: CASSYLAGELFF; cdr3_nt: TGTGCCAGCAGCTATTTAGCCGGGGAGCTGTTTTTT; d_call: .; v_call: TRBV11-2; clone_size: .; j_call: TRBJ2-2; cdr3_length: 12
cdr3_aa: CASSSAGRTSNQPQHF; cdr3_nt: TGTGCCAGCAGTTCGGCAGGACGTACTAGCAATCAGCCCCAGCATTTT; d_call: .; v_call: TRBV28; clone_size: .; j_call: TRBJ1-5; cdr3_length: 16
cdr3_aa: CASSDQGTDEQYF; cdr3_nt: TGTGCCAGCAGTGATCAGGGAACGGACGAGCAGTACTTC; d_call: .; v_call: TRBV6-1; clone_size: .; j_call: TRBJ2-7; cdr3_length: 13
cdr3_aa: CASSLQQGAYEQYF; cdr3_nt: TGTGCCAGCAGCTTGCAACAGGGAGCCTACGAGCAGTACTTC; d_call: .; v_call: TRBV5-4; clone_size: .; j_call: TRBJ2-7; cdr3_length: 14
cdr3_aa: CASSSYDAYGYTF; cdr3_nt: TGTGCCAGCAGCTCGTATGACGCGTATGGCTACACCTTC; d_call: .; v_call: TRBV7-2; clone_size: .; j_call: TRBJ1-2; cdr3_length: 13
cdr3_aa: CAWSEGQANQPQHF; cdr3_nt: TGTGCCTGGAGTGAGGGACAGGCAAATCAGCCCCAGCATTTT; d_call: TRBD1; v_call: TRBV30; clone_size: few; j_call: TRBJ1-5; cdr3_length: 14
cdr3_aa: CASSQDRVNSPLHF; cdr3_nt: TGCGCCAGCAGCCAGGACAGGGTTAATTCACCCCTCCACTTT; d_call: TRBD1; v_call: TRBV5-1; clone_size: .; j_call: TRBJ1-6; cdr3_length: 14
cdr3_aa: CASSREETSYEQYF; cdr3_nt: TGTGCCAGCAGTAGGGAGGAGACCTCCTACGAGCAGTACTTC; d_call: .; v_call: TRBV6-1; clone_size: .; j_call: TRBJ2-7; cdr3_length: 14
cdr3_aa: CASSVLAGGLDEQYF; cdr3_nt: TGTGCCAGCAGTGTCTTGGCGGGGGGGCTCGACGAGCAGTACTTC; d_call: TRBD2; v_call: TRBV9; clone_size: .; j_call: TRBJ2-7; cdr3_length: 15
cdr3_aa: CASIPGGAGYNEQFF; cdr3_nt: TGCGCCAGCATCCCAGGTGGGGCCGGATACAATGAGCAGTTCTTC; d_call: .; v_call: TRBV5-1; clone_size: .; j_call: TRBJ2-1; cdr3_length: 15
cdr3_aa: CASSFLAGGRNEQFF; cdr3_nt: TGTGCCAGCAGTTTTCTAGCGGGGGGGCGGAATGAGCAGTTCTTC; d_call: TRBD2; v_call: TRBV27; clone_size: once; j_call: TRBJ2-1; cdr3_length: 15
cdr3_aa: CASSLNEGAFYNSPLHF; cdr3_nt: TGTGCCAGCAGCCTAAATGAGGGGGCATTCTATAATTCACCCCTCCACTTT; d_call: TRBD1; v_call: TRBV7-9; clone_size: .; j_call: TRBJ1-6; cdr3_length: 17
cdr3_aa: CASSFAGSSYEQYF; cdr3_nt: TGTGCCAGCAGCTTTGCTGGGAGCTCCTACGAGCAGTACTTC; d_call: .; v_call: TRBV7-2; clone_size: .; j_call: TRBJ2-7; cdr3_length: 14
cdr3_aa: CASSSTGTYEQYF; cdr3_nt: TGTGCCAGCAGCTCCACAGGCACCTACGAGCAGTACTTC; d_call: .; v_call: TRBV7-9; clone_size: once; j_call: TRBJ2-7; cdr3_length: 13
cdr3_aa: CASSSRDWRYNEQFF; cdr3_nt: TGTGCCAGCAGCTCCAGGGACTGGAGATACAATGAGCAGTTCTTC; d_call: .; v_call: TRBV5-6; clone_size: .; j_call: TRBJ2-1; cdr3_length: 15
cdr3_aa: CASSLYGGASYNEQFF; cdr3_nt: TGTGCCAGCAGCTTATACGGGGGGGCCTCCTACAATGAGCAGTTCTTC; d_call: TRBD2; v_call: TRBV11-3; clone_size: .; j_call: TRBJ2-1; cdr3_length: 16